This TCR beta chain was captured by sequencing in a study of circulating and synovial CD4+ cells in juvenile arthritis. General study points: Overlap with synovium rose as more T cells were sequenced.

On this clone itself: Its antigen is as yet unknown.

Per the germline V gene, CDR1 is LGHNA and CDR2 is YNFKEQ. This CDR3 has 16 residues. The J segment lost 2 bases and the V segment lost 0 bases, leaving 6 bases of the junction unmatched. Sequenced samples came from active juvenile idiopathic arthritis patients. Sequencing was performed with immunoSEQ multiplex PCR; in TCRdb, only in-frame clones are kept and a portion is missing. The sample has some 30,000 clones, just under 95% seen once; the top ten hold 2.5% to 3%. The receptor comes from a human donor with juvenile idiopathic arthritis. V gene TRBV4-2 combines with J gene TRBJ2-7; 8 bases agree with TRBD2. The sequenced material came from CD4+ T cells from blood. Here the CDR3 reads CASSQDLREATYEQYF. CDR3 sequence (DNA): TGTGCCAGCAGCCAAGATCTGCGGGAGGCCACCTACGAGCAGTACTTC.